This TCR beta chain was documented in a study of T cell responses to AZD1222 COVID-19 vaccine (dated by TCRdb to the early 2020s). For the wider study: AZD1222 recipients whose second dose came at about 4 weeks and those whose second dose came at about 12 weeks were combined into one group, since spike-specific TCR depth and breadth did not differ between the two schedules. A total of 230 to 250 trial participants underwent TCR sequencing, of whom some 210 received two doses of AZD1222 and around 26 received two doses of the MenACWY control vaccine. Enrollment into the trials was organized by age into subgroups of 18-55, 56-69 and 70-plus years, and those subgroups contained roughly 150, 30 and 60 TCR-sequenced participants, respectively. On the study overall, not on this receptor specifically: After two AZD1222 doses, spike-specific TCR breadth and depth were significantly higher than at day 0 and than in MenACWY recipients. Conclusions about previously exposed vaccinees are limited, since just 6 or 7 AZD1222 recipients were seropositive for SARS-CoV-2 at baseline. In the small 56-69-year group, the increase in depth fell short of significance, most likely because of low power. The vaccine-associated CD4 TCRs covered the entire spike protein, and the dominant responses fell in regions 160-218 and 743-854. Most participants were white British and females outnumbered males, and the authors suggested that clonal diversity may have been underestimated. Reportedly, close to half of the unique spike-specific TCRs recognized epitopes lying outside the regions that are mutated in the B.1.351 and B.1.1.7 variants. Because no samples from the day 14 peak response were available, repertoires could be characterized only after the peak T cell response.

In light of the paper, this sample's time point label describes: baseline before first vaccination. The vaccinee samples were drawn from two UK trials, COV001 and COV002, one of which was a single-blind randomized controlled phase 2/3 trial testing AZD1222 (ChAdOx1 nCoV-19) in healthy adults. For TCRbeta chain sequencing, PBMC samples were collected from trial participants at day 0 and at day 28 after the second dose. The CDR3 regions of human TCRbeta chains were analyzed by immunosequencing. Regarding the original processing steps: TCRs in the repertoires were matched against a reference library of SARS-CoV-2-specific TCRs that had been generated with the MIRA antigen-specificity platform. Breadth meant the fraction of unique TCRs that were SARS-CoV-2-associated, whereas depth meant the fraction of total T cells that were SARS-CoV-2-associated. Using the MIRA data, each spike-specific TCR was assigned both to the spike region to which the TCR was reactive and to a CD4 or CD8 class. Log10-transformed breadth and depth values were compared by one-way ANOVA with Sidak's multiple comparisons tests. TCRdb retrieved this table from immuneACCESS and kept in-frame rearrangements only. Not all clones are present; in checked studies, unresolved V genes account for under half, and no reason is known for the remainder. Clone size and V and J calls were adopted from that table, with D and trimming inferred from the DNA. The sample records about 120,000 clones, roughly 88% of which are singletons. The ten largest account for just over 9.5% of the sample.

About this clone itself: Its antigen is not yet known. One base away there is no much larger clone; base qualities are not given.

Measured from the cysteine to the phenylalanine, the CDR3 is 15 residues long. Just CDR3 DNA is preserved here, 45 bases in frame from base 1. CDR1 and CDR2 are drawn from the germline V gene: SGHTA, FQGTGA. Compared with germline, V lacks 5 bases and J lacks 2 bases; bases without a gene match: 8. This TCR was recovered from an adult in good health. Recombination linked TRBV7-3 to TRBJ2-5; the junction holds 7 bases that match TRBD2. Sequencing was performed on peripheral blood, taken on day 0 of AZD1222 vaccination. The CDR3 amino acid sequence is: CASSPLGGGQETQYF. The sequenced DNA is TGTGCCAGCAGCCCTCTTGGGGGGGGTCAAGAGACCCAGTACTTC.